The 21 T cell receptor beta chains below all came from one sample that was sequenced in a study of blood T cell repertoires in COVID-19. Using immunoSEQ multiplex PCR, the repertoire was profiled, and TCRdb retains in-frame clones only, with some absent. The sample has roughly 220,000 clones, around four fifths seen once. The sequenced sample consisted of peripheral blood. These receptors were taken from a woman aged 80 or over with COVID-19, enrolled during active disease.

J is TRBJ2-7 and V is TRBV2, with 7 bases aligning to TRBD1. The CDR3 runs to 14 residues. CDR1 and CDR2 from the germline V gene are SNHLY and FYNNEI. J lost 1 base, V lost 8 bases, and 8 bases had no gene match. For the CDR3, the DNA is TGTGCCAGCGGATTGACAGGGAGTTCCTACGAGCAGTACTTC. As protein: CASGLTGSSYEQYF.

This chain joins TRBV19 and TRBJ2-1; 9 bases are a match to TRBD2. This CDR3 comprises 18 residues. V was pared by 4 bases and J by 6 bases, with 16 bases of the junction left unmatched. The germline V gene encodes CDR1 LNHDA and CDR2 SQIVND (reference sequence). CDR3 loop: CASSTGTSSPYRGNEQFF. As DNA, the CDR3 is TGTGCCAGTAGTACCGGGACTAGCTCCCCCTATAGAGGCAATGAGCAGTTCTTC.

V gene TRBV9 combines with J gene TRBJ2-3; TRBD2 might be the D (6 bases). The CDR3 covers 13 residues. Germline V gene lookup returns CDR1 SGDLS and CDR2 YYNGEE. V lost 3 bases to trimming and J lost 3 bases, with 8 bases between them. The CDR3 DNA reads TGTGCCAGCAGCGGCGGGACTACAGATACGCAGTATTTT. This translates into CASSGGTTDTQYF.

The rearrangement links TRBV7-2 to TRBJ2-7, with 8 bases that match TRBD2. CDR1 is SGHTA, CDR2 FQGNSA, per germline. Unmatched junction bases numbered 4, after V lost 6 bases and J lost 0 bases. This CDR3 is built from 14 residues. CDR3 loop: CTSRPAGGSYEQYF. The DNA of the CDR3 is TGTACCAGCAGACCGGCGGGAGGCTCCTACGAGCAGTACTTC.

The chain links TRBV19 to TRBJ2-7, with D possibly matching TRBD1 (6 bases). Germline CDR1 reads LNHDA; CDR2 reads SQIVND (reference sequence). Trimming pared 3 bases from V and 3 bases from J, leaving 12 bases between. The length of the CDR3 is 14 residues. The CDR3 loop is CASSIKDSYYEQYF. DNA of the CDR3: TGTGCCAGTAGTATCAAGGACAGTTACTACGAGCAGTACTTC.

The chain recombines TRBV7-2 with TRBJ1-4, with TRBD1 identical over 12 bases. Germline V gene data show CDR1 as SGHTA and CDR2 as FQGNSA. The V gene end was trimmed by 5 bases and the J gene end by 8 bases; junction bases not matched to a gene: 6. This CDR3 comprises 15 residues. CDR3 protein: CASSPGQGAWEKLFF. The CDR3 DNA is TGTGCCAGCAGCCCGGGACAGGGGGCGTGGGAAAAACTGTTTTTT.

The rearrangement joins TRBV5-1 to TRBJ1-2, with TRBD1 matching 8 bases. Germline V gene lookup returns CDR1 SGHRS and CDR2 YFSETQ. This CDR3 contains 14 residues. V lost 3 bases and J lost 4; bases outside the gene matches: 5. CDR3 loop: CASSSEQGGYGYTF. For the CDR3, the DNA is TGCGCCAGCAGCTCGGAACAGGGGGGCTATGGCTACACCTTC.

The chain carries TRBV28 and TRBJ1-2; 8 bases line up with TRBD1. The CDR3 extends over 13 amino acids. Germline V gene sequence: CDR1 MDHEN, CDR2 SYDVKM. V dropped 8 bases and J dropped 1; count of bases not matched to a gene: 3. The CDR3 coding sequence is TGTGCCAGCCTAGACAGGGGTAACTATGGCTACACCTTC. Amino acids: CASLDRGNYGYTF.

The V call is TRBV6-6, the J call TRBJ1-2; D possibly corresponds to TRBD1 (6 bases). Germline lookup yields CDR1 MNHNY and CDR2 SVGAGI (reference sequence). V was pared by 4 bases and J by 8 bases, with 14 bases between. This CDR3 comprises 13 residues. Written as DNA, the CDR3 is TGTGCCAGCAGTTCCGGCCAGGGGACGGGCTACACCTTC. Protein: CASSSGQGTGYTF.

The CDR3 reads CASTYRAGSTGELFF. Written as DNA, the CDR3 is TGTGCCAGCACCTATCGGGCGGGGTCCACCGGGGAGCTGTTTTTT. The V gene is TRBV6-6, the J gene TRBJ2-2, with D possibly TRBD2 on 6 matching bases. Germline V gene data show CDR1 as MNHNY and CDR2 as SVGAGI (reference sequence). The V end lost 7 bases, the J end lost 4 bases, and 16 bases lay between the germline ends. CDR3 length: 15 residues.

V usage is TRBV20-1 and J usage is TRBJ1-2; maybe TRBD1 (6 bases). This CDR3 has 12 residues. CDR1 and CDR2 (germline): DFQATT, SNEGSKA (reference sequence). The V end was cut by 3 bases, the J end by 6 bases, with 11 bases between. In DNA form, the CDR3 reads TGCAGTGCTAGTCCTGGGGGCGATGGCTACACCTTC. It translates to CSASPGGDGYTF.

The CDR3 sequence: CAGVDRWGGYTF. Written as DNA, the CDR3 is TGTGCCGGAGTGGACAGGTGGGGTGGCTACACCTTC. The chain is built from TRBV5-6 and TRBJ1-2; 7 bases fit TRBD1. Germline V gene data show CDR1 as SGHDT and CDR2 as YYEEEE. Trimming cost V 10 bases and J 7 bases; bases outside gene matches: 10. CDR3 size: 12 residues.

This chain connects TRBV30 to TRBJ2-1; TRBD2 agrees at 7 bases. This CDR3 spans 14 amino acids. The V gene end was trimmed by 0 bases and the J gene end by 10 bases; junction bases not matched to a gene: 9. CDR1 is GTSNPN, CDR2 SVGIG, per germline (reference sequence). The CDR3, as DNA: TGTGCCTGGAGTGTTTCTAGCGGTCCCAAGGAGCAGTTCTTC. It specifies CAWSVSSGPKEQFF.

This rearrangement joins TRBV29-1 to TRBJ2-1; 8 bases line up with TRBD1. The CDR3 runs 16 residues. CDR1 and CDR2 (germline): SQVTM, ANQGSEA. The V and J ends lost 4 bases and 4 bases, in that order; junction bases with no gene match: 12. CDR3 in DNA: TGCAGCGTTGGGACAGGGACAAGTGTACGGTACAATGAGCAGTTCTTC. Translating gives CSVGTGTSVRYNEQFF.

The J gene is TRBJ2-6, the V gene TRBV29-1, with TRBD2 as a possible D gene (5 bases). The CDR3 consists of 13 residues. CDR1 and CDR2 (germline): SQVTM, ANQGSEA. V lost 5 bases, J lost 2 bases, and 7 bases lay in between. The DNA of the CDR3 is TGCAGCGTTTTGGAGGCTGGGGCCAACGTCCTGACTTTC. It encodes CSVLEAGANVLTF.

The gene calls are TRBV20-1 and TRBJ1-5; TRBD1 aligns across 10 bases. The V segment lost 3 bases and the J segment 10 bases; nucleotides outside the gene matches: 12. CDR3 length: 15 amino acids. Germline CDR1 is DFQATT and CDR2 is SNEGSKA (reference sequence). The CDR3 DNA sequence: TGCAGTGCTAGTGAGGGACAGGGGCCCTCTCGACCCCAGCATTTT. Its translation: CSASEGQGPSRPQHF.

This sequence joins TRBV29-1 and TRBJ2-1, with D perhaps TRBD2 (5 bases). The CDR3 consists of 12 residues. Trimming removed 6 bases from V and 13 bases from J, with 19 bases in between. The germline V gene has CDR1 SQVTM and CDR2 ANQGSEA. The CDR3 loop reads CSVEAFGRFQFF. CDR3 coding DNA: TGCAGCGTGGAGGCTTTCGGGCGCTTCCAGTTCTTC.

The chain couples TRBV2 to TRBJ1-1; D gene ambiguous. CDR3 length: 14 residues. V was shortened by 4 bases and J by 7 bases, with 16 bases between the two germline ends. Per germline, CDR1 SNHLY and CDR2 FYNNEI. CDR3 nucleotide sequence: TGTGCCAGCAGTGCAGCGCTTCGAGGAAGTGAAGCTTTCTTT. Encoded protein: CASSAALRGSEAFF.

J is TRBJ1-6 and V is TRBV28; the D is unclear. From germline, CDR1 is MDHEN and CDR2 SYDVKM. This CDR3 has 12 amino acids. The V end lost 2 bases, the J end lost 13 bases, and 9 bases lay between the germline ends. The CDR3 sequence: CASSLIFSPLHF. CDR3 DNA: TGTGCCAGCAGTTTAATCTTCTCTCCCCTCCACTTT.

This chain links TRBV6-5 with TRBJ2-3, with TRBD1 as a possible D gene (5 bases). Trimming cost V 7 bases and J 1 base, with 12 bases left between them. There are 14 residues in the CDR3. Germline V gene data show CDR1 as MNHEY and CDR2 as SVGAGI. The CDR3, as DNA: TGTGCCAGCATCCCAGGGTGGGGCACAGATACGCAGTATTTT. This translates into CASIPGWGTDTQYF.

The CDR3 DNA reads TGCAGCGCCGAGGGACTAGCGGGAGTTACGCAGTATTTT. Translated: CSAEGLAGVTQYF. The V gene is TRBV29-1, the J gene TRBJ2-3; TRBD2 agrees at 14 bases. This CDR3 is built from 13 residues. The V segment lost 7 bases and the J segment 8 bases; nucleotides outside the gene matches: 5. In germline, CDR1 is SQVTM, CDR2 ANQGSEA.